This entry lists 2 T cell receptor beta chains sequenced from one sample in a study of CD8 T cells in ankylosing spondylitis. Regarding the study as a whole: It appeared that ankylosing spondylitis blood was characterized by a TCR beta motif of seven or eight highly homologous variants.

MiXCR, applied by TCRdb to the 5' RACE reads, yields one record per CDR3 protein. The data show 390,000 or so distinct CDR3 sequences, approximately 20% seen once. These receptors have no identified antigens. The specimen was blood, either unsorted or a sorted T cell fraction (not recorded which). These TCRs come from a male donor with ankylosing spondylitis.

This chain connects TRBV3-1 to TRBJ2-7; 8 positions match TRBD2. The CDR3 has 15 residues. The germline CDR1 and CDR2 sequences are LGHDT and YNNKEL (reference sequence). V dropped 1 base and J dropped 1; count of bases not matched to a gene: 3. In DNA, the CDR3 is TGTGCCAGCAGCCAAGGGGCGGGAGGATCCTACGAGCAGTACTTC. This sequence encodes CASSQGAGGSYEQYF.

V and J are TRBV29-1 and TRBJ1-5; possibly TRBD1 for D (6 bases). Trimming shortened V by 7 bases and J by 5 bases, and 15 bases separated the two germline ends. The CDR3 has 13 residues. The germline CDR1 and CDR2 sequences are SQVTM and ANQGSEA. The CDR3 sequence is CSAMVQGDQPQHF. DNA of the CDR3: TGCAGCGCCATGGTACAGGGTGATCAGCCCCAGCATTTT.